What follows are 12 T cell receptor beta chains derived from one specimen sequenced in a study of blood T cells in healthy people across ages. Alongside a J-beta primer mix, a sample-barcoded 5' primer served in a second PCR lasting roughly 6 to 12 cycles. MiXCR, applied by TCRdb to the 5' RACE reads, yields one record per CDR3 protein. The sample lists some 640,000 distinct CDR3 sequences, about 52% seen once, with 25% to 35% in the top ten. The sample comprised blood. The receptors come from a woman aged 60 to 75 in good health.

This clonotype was counted a few times. The chain uses TRBV27 and TRBJ2-7; tentatively, D is TRBD2 (5 bases). The V end lost 3 bases, the J end lost 2 bases, and 8 bases lay between the germline ends. Per germline, CDR1 MNHEY and CDR2 SMNVEV (reference sequence). The CDR3 has 13 residues. The CDR3 sequence: CASSFGKTYEQYF. CDR3 nucleotides: TGTGCCAGCAGTTTCGGGAAAACCTACGAGCAGTACTTC.

The sample holds a few counts of this clonotype. This chain uses TRBV5-1 with TRBJ2-7, with a tentative D call TRBD2 (5 bases). CDR1 and CDR2 (germline): SGHRS, YFSETQ. This CDR3 spans 14 amino acids. V was clipped by 1 base and J by 3 bases, with 11 bases between them. The CDR3 DNA reads TGCGCCAGCAGCTTGATTGGACTGCACTACGAGCAGTACTTC. Protein: CASSLIGLHYEQYF.

The chain links TRBV20-1 to TRBJ2-5; 12 nucleotides agree with TRBD1. The CDR3 spans 14 residues. CDR1 and CDR2 from the germline V gene are DFQATT and SNEGSKA (reference sequence). The CDR3 region has the DNA TGCACTCTTGGGGGACAGGGGGCCCAAGAGACCCAGTACTTC. Its protein is CTLGGQGAQETQYF.

V gene TRBV30 combines with J gene TRBJ1-2, with TRBD1 identical over 7 bases. The CDR3 totals 13 residues. Trimming took 0 bases from V and 13 from J; bases not matched to a gene: 11. Germline CDR1 and CDR2: GTSNPN and SVGIG (reference sequence). For the CDR3, the DNA is TGTGCCTGGAGTGTTACAGGGGTTCGTGTTCTCACCTTC. This translates into CAWSVTGVRVLTF.

V is TRBV27 and J is TRBJ1-5, with D perhaps TRBD1 (6 bases). V dropped 6 bases and J dropped 4 bases, with 10 bases sitting between them. The V gene's germline CDR1 is MNHEY and CDR2 SMNVEV (reference sequence). The CDR3 sequence is 13 residues long. CDR3 loop: CASRRTVNQPQHF. DNA for the CDR3: TGTGCCAGCAGAAGGACAGTAAATCAGCCCCAGCATTTT.

This rearrangement joins TRBV7-9 to TRBJ2-6; perhaps TRBD2 as D (6 bases). With 3 bases removed from V and 0 bases from J, the gap between germline ends came to 18 bases. CDR1 and CDR2 from the germline V gene are SEHNR and FQNEAQ (reference sequence). The CDR3 consists of 19 residues. CDR3 nucleotides: TGTGCCAGCAGCTTGAGACCGGGAGACCCGAGCTCTGGGGCCAACGTCCTGACTTTC. This gives the protein CASSLRPGDPSSGANVLTF.

This chain's CDR3 is CASSFDWTEAFF. As DNA, the CDR3 is TGTGCCAGCAGTTTCGACTGGACTGAAGCTTTCTTT. The rearrangement links TRBV12-3 or TRBV12-4 to TRBJ1-1, with unresolved D. Trimming cost V 3 bases and J 5 bases, with 7 bases left between them. This CDR3 has 12 amino acids.

This clonotype occurred once. The V gene is TRBV7-2, the J gene TRBJ2-1; TRBD2 aligns across 7 bases. V was pared by 3 bases and J by 8 bases, with 10 bases of the junction left unmatched. The germline V gene has CDR1 SGHTA and CDR2 FQGNSA. The CDR3 spans 15 residues. The DNA for the CDR3 is TGTGCCAGCAGCTTCTCGGCAGGGAGGGGCGATGAGCAGTTCTTC. Residues: CASSFSAGRGDEQFF.

The J gene is TRBJ2-3, the V gene TRBV24-1, with 10 bases lining up with TRBD2. The CDR3 runs to 17 residues. Germline V gives CDR1 KGHDR, CDR2 SFDVKD. The J segment lost 0 bases and the V segment lost 0 bases, leaving 2 bases of the junction unmatched. CDR3 amino acids: CATSDLSTSGSTDTQYF. CDR3 in DNA: TGTGCCACCAGTGATTTGTCGACTAGCGGGAGCACAGATACGCAGTATTTT.

This chain uses TRBV5-1 with TRBJ2-5; 9 nucleotides agree with TRBD1. The junction had 9 bases not matched to a gene; V was cut back by 4 bases and J by 5 bases. Germline-derived CDR1 and CDR2 are SGHRS and YFSETQ. The CDR3 runs to 15 residues. The CDR3 DNA is TGCGCCAGCAGCCCCGGACAGGGGAAAAGGGAGACCCAGTACTTC. It translates to CASSPGQGKRETQYF. Using reference TRBV5-1 and TRBJ2-5 for the parts outside the CDR3, the full variable domain is KAGVTQTPRYLIKTRGQQVTLSCSPISGHRSVSWYQQTPGQGLQFLFEYFSETQRNKGNFPGRFSGRQFSNSRSEMNVSTLELGDSALYLCASSPGQGKRETQYFGPGTRLLVL.

In its sample, this clonotype was seen a few times. Written as DNA, the CDR3 is TGCAGCGTTGAAACCGGGACAGCGGAGGTTTACAATGAGCAGTTCTTC. It is translated as CSVETGTAEVYNEQFF. The rearrangement uses TRBV29-1 and TRBJ2-1, with 7 bases that match TRBD1. The CDR3 is 16 residues long. V lost 2 bases to trimming and J lost 4 bases; unmatched junction nucleotides: 11. In germline, CDR1 is SQVTM, CDR2 ANQGSEA.

This chain joins TRBV27 and TRBJ2-5; a possible D gene is TRBD1 (5 bases). Near its end, the DNA agrees better with TRBJ2-7, so the J call may be wrong. Germline V lookup: CDR1 MNHEY, CDR2 SMNVEV (reference sequence). This CDR3 region has 13 residues. For the CDR3, the DNA is TGTGCCAGCAGTTTAATAGGGGCCAGCGAGCAGTACTTC. It encodes CASSLIGASEQYF.